This is a list of T cell receptor beta chains from one sample in a study of T cells in Graves' hyperthyroidism and ophthalmopathy. TCRdb itself ran the multiplex PCR reads through MiXCR, one entry per CDR3 protein. This sample carries 600,000 to 900,000 distinct CDR3 sequences, 16% of them seen once, and the ten largest clones take around 8%. Sequencing was carried out using blood. The receptors shown here come from a man aged 18 to 29 with Graves' hyperthyroidism. Both conserved end residues are trimmed from each CDR3. Rows may omit the clone size; those that give it use once, few, many or a size class.

clone_size,v_call,cdr3_aa
many,TRBV5-8,ASSLAPGISTDTQY
many,TRBV2,AGSGAGEQF
few,TRBV20-1,SVWANEQF
NA,TRBV28,ASSRIGTYTSTNEKLF
few,TRBV28,ASSSRTHPSGNTIY
NA,TRBV25-1,ASSIQGSTEAF
NA,TRBV20-1,SARDHGGFSYEQY
many,TRBV15,ATSRVSGLPGEQF
NA,TRBV30,AWSNNEKLF
many,TRBV28,ASSPLAGGPYEQF
NA,TRBV4-1,AISLEASGYNEQF
many,TRBV3-1,ASSQYGGLAGDTDTQY
NA,TRBV13,ASSLIGVGFKNIQY
many,TRBV3-1,ASSHEYVTLGSPLH
NA,TRBV11-3,ASSLGSGLDIQY
NA,TRBV28,ASREASGAYNEQF